This T cell receptor beta chain was sequenced in a study of T cell responses to AZD1222 COVID-19 vaccine. On the study more broadly: Second-dose timings of about 4 or about 12 weeks were pooled. Study-level findings and limits: Vaccination with two AZD1222 doses was followed by a rise in Spike-specific TCR breadth and depth. Repertoire sampling happened only post peak T cell response.

Germline-derived CDR1 and CDR2 are DFQATT and SNEGSKA (reference sequence). J gave up 6 bases and V 4 bases, and 2 bases lay outside the gene matches. This CDR3 comprises 11 residues. Some clones are missing from TCRdb's copy, which holds only in-frame ones; the method was immunoSEQ multiplex PCR. The sample carries tens of thousands of clones, about 88% recorded once. On this clone: What it binds is not known.

The clonotype comes from an adult in good health. The sample consisted of peripheral blood, taken on day 0 of AZD1222 vaccination. The chain combines TRBV20-1 with TRBJ2-7, with 8 bases fitting TRBD2. The CDR3 spells CSAKTSVEQYF. In DNA form, the CDR3 reads TGCAGTGCTAAGACTAGCGTCGAGCAGTACTTC.